This T cell receptor beta chain derives from a study of T-cell reconstitution after alpha-beta-depleted transplantation in children. Overall study results and limits: Certain patients had high TCRbeta diversity at day 60, and it came from recipient T cells and thymic progenitors that survived. The authors attributed T-cell counts and diversity one year after transplant mostly to newly produced T cells. It was reported that alpha-beta T cells came from several hundred expanded graft clones (about two months after transplant).

The TCRbeta library was prepared with unique molecular identifiers. TCRdb reprocessed the PCR reads via MiXCR and lists one record per CDR3 protein. The sample lists 280,000 or so distinct CDR3 sequences; around a tenth were seen once. Ten or more counts support this clonotype. What it binds is unknown. The J segment lost 3 bases and the V segment lost 0 bases, leaving 2 bases of the junction unmatched. CDR1 is DFQATT and CDR2 is SNEGSKA in the germline V gene (reference sequence). CDR3 length equals 15 residues. The sequenced sample was peripheral blood, obtained 180 days after TCRalphabeta/CD19-depleted stem cell transplant. This chain uses TRBV20-1 with TRBJ2-2; 9 nucleotides align to TRBD1. The source is a male patient aged 2-15 years who had a stem cell transplant for chronic granulomatous disease, so the T cells may come from the graft donor. The CDR3 DNA reads as TGCAGTGCTAGAGAACAGGGGGCTGACACCGGGGAGCTGTTTTTT. It translates to CSAREQGADTGELFF.